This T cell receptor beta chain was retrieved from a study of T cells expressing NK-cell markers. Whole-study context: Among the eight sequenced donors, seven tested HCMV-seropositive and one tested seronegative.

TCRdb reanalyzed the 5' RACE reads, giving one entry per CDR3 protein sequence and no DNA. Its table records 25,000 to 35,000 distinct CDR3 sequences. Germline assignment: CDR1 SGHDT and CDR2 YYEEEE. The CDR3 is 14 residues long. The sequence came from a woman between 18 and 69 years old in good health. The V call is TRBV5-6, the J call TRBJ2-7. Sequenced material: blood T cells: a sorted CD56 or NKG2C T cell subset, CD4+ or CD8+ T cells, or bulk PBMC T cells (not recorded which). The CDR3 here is CASSLGRGPYEQYF.